This TCR beta chain came from a study of T cells in Graves' hyperthyroidism and ophthalmopathy. Study context: Sampling of peripheral blood happened at initial diagnosis, prior to any treatment. Overall study findings and caveats: Using 13 V-J features, a model discriminated ophthalmopathy from stable hyperthyroidism.

In the case of this clonotype: Its specificity is unknown.

Germline V gene sequence: CDR1 ENHRY, CDR2 SYGVKD. The CDR3 extends over 14 amino acids. With V trimmed by 10 bases and J by 2 bases, 11 bases remained unmatched. Researchers took RNA transcripts and amplified the TCR beta CDR3 regions from them. First-round RT-PCR targeting the TCR CDR3 was performed with the HTBI primer set. TCRdb re-called the multiplex PCR reads with MiXCR, one entry per CDR3 protein. This table has 280,000 or so distinct CDR3 sequences, around 25% appearing once. Sequencing was carried out using blood. The gene calls are TRBV10-3 and TRBJ2-7, with 7 positions matching TRBD2. The sequence derives from a man in his forties or fifties with Graves' hyperthyroidism that later progressed to Graves' ophthalmopathy. Here the CDR3 reads CASRTAGITYEQYF. Written as DNA, the CDR3 is TGTGCCAGCAGAACAGCGGGAATCACCTACGAGCAGTACTTC.